The clone carrying this T cell receptor beta chain showed up just once. CDR3 length: 14 amino acids. Trimming took 11 bases from V and 2 from J, leaving 15 bases between them. Per the germline V gene, CDR1 is ENHRY and CDR2 is SYGVKD. Some clones are missing from TCRdb's copy, which holds only in-frame ones; the method was immunoSEQ multiplex PCR. The sample consists of around 150,000 clones, around nine tenths of them appearing once. The data belong to a study of cytomegalovirus exposure and HLA in healthy donors. The receptor was derived from a man aged 18 to 29 in good health and CMV-seronegative. The gene calls are TRBV10-3 and TRBJ2-2; D perhaps matches TRBD2 (5 bases). The sample comprised PBMCs. As DNA, the CDR3 is TGTGCCTGCGGGCTGGCAGAAAACACCGGGGAGCTGTTTTTT. It is translated as CACGLAENTGELFF.